Listed below are T cell receptor beta chains from one sample, sequenced in a study of tissue T cells after allogeneic stem cell transplantation. Here immunoSEQ multiplex PCR was the method, and the copy in TCRdb shows in-frame clones only, minus some. Here the sample spans over 25,000 clones, about 85% being singletons. Specimen: blood, collected before transplantation. The receptors shown here come from a woman between 18 and 55 years old who later had graft-versus-host disease after an allogeneic stem cell transplant. Both conserved end residues are part of each CDR3. A D gene is named only where the DNA matches it firmly. Clone size is stated in some rows and not others, as once, few, many or a class when expanded.

CDR3nt: TGTGCCAGCAGCTTGATCACGGCGGGAGGTTCCTCGGAGCAGTTCTTC
CDR3aa: CASSLITAGGSSEQFF
j_gene: TRBJ2-1
abundance: NA
d_gene: TRBD2
len: 16
v_gene: TRBV5-5

CDR3nt: TGTGCCAGCAGCTCCCCCAGGACAGGGTATGCCTACGAGCAGTACTTC
CDR3aa: CASSSPRTGYAYEQYF
j_gene: TRBJ2-7
abundance: NA
d_gene: TRBD1
len: 16
v_gene: TRBV7-9

CDR3nt: TGTGCCACCACGGGCACTTTCAATTCACCCCTCCACTTT
CDR3aa: CATTGTFNSPLHF
j_gene: TRBJ1-6
abundance: NA
d_gene: NA
len: 13
v_gene: TRBV10-3

CDR3nt: TGTGCCAGCAGCATTACAGGGAATCCCTACGAGCAGTACTTC
CDR3aa: CASSITGNPYEQYF
j_gene: TRBJ2-7
abundance: NA
d_gene: NA
len: 14
v_gene: TRBV7-9

CDR3nt: TGTGCCAGCAGTTTATCACCCAGGTCCTACGAGCAGTACTTC
CDR3aa: CASSLSPRSYEQYF
j_gene: TRBJ2-7
abundance: NA
d_gene: NA
len: 14
v_gene: TRBV27

CDR3nt: TGTGCCAGCAGCCTAGGAGGGGATAGCAATCAGCCCCAGCATTTT
CDR3aa: CASSLGGDSNQPQHF
j_gene: TRBJ1-5
abundance: NA
d_gene: NA
len: 15
v_gene: TRBV11-2

CDR3nt: TGCGCCAGCAGCTTGCGAGGCGGACTGAGCTCCTACAATGAGCAGTTCTTC
CDR3aa: CASSLRGGLSSYNEQFF
j_gene: TRBJ2-1
abundance: NA
d_gene: NA
len: 17
v_gene: TRBV5-1

CDR3nt: NA
CDR3aa: CASTPFGPGGNGYTF
j_gene: TRBJ1-2
abundance: NA
d_gene: NA
len: 15
v_gene: TRBV21-1

CDR3nt: TGTGCCATCAGTGATGTGACCAGGGACGGCAATCAGCCCCAGCATTTT
CDR3aa: CAISDVTRDGNQPQHF
j_gene: TRBJ1-5
abundance: few
d_gene: NA
len: 16
v_gene: TRBV10-3

CDR3nt: TGTGCCATCAGAGGTGCCATGAGGGACTACGAGCAGTACTTC
CDR3aa: CAIRGAMRDYEQYF
j_gene: TRBJ2-7
abundance: NA
d_gene: NA
len: 14
v_gene: TRBV10-3

CDR3nt: TGCGCCAGCAGTTTAGACAGGGGATATAACAATGAGCAGTTCTTC
CDR3aa: CASSLDRGYNNEQFF
j_gene: TRBJ2-1
abundance: once
d_gene: TRBD1
len: 15
v_gene: TRBV10-2

CDR3nt: TGTGCCAGCAGTTTCCAATCCGGGACAGGGAATTCTCGATATGGCTACACCTTC
CDR3aa: CASSFQSGTGNSRYGYTF
j_gene: TRBJ1-2
abundance: NA
d_gene: TRBD1
len: 18
v_gene: TRBV6-2/TRBV6-3

CDR3nt: TGCGCCAGCAGCTCGGTAGGGGAAATGGCCTACGAGCAGTACTTC
CDR3aa: CASSSVGEMAYEQYF
j_gene: TRBJ2-7
abundance: once
d_gene: NA
len: 15
v_gene: TRBV5-1

CDR3nt: TGTGCCAGCAGCTTGGCCCCAGCCACTAACACCGGGGAGCTGTTTTTT
CDR3aa: CASSLAPATNTGELFF
j_gene: TRBJ2-2
abundance: NA
d_gene: NA
len: 16
v_gene: TRBV5-6

CDR3nt: TGTGCCAGCTCACCAGTCGTAGGGCGGGAACCATATTACGAGCAGTACTTC
CDR3aa: CASSPVVGREPYYEQYF
j_gene: TRBJ2-7
abundance: NA
d_gene: NA
len: 17
v_gene: TRBV18

CDR3nt: TGTGCCTGGAGTGTTTCAGGCAGGGGGCGCGAGCAGTACTTC
CDR3aa: CAWSVSGRGREQYF
j_gene: TRBJ2-7
abundance: NA
d_gene: TRBD1
len: 14
v_gene: TRBV30

CDR3nt: TGTGCCAGCAACCCAGAGGGTATCAATCAGCCCCAGCATTTT
CDR3aa: CASNPEGINQPQHF
j_gene: TRBJ1-5
abundance: NA
d_gene: NA
len: 14
v_gene: TRBV7-8

CDR3nt: TGTGCCAGCAGTGACGGGAGCACAGATACGCAGTATTTT
CDR3aa: CASSDGSTDTQYF
j_gene: TRBJ2-3
abundance: NA
d_gene: NA
len: 13
v_gene: TRBV6-4